This TCR beta chain was sequenced for a study of identical twins. Germline CDR1 is KGHDR and CDR2 is SFDVKD. This CDR3 comprises 16 residues. Trimming cost V 3 bases and J 2 bases, with 10 bases left between them. Whole-study findings and limits: Donors were not followed over many years; analysis was cross-sectional. For zero-insertion analyses, partial confounding could come from invariant MAIT and iNKT cells. There was an excess of low generation probability in the out-of-frame alpha sequences that twins shared.

Healthy Caucasian individuals made up all the donors. This clonotype showed up just once. The antigen remains undetermined. MiXCR, run by TCRdb on the 5' RACE reads, gives a single entry per CDR3 protein. The table lists just over 450,000 distinct CDR3 sequences, 14% of them singletons. The sample was also reused in another study, on yellow fever vaccine responses in identical twins.

This clonotype originated in a woman between 18 and 29 years old in good health. The chain carries TRBV24-1 and TRBJ2-6; no firm D call. Input material: CD4+ T cells sorted from blood. In nucleotides, the CDR3 is TGTGCCACCAGTGATCCCGCACCCACTGGGGCCAACGTCCTGACTTTC. It encodes CATSDPAPTGANVLTF.